This T cell receptor beta chain emerged from a study of cytomegalovirus exposure and HLA in healthy donors. Regarding the study as a whole: The study found most TCR sequences rare, yet found some public TCRs in many donors. Associated with cytomegalovirus, according to the listing, were around 160 TCR beta chains. One later analysis, an examination of the 120 or so validation repertoires, found that first-cohort TCR clusters tended to co-occur in them.

With respect to this clone: Its antigen is not identified. A junction boundary mismatches the germline segment, possibly from a read error.

TCRdb keeps only in-frame clones here, not all; method: immunoSEQ multiplex PCR. The sample consists of around 50,000 clones, approximately 95% of them appearing once. Germline assignment: CDR1 SGHAT and CDR2 FQNNGV. The CDR3 contains 13 residues. The chain joins TRBV11-2 to TRBJ1-2, with TRBD1 identical over 7 bases. This clonotype originated in a woman between 18 and 29 years old in good health and CMV-seronegative. What was sequenced was PBMCs. Here the CDR3 reads CASSLDRVDGYTF. In DNA, the CDR3 is TGTGCCAGCAGCCTAGACAGGGTCGACGGCTACACCTTC. The full variable domain, completed using reference TRBV11-2 and TRBJ1-2, is EAGVAQSPRYKIIEKRQSVAFWCNPISGHATLYWYQQILGQGPKLLIQFQNNGVVDDSQLPKDRFSAERLKGVDSTLKIQPAKLEDSAVYLCASSLDRVDGYTFGSGTRLTVV.